Listed below are T cell receptor beta chains from one sample, sequenced in a study of blood T cells in healthy people across ages. In TCRdb, the 5' RACE reads were re-called with MiXCR into one record per CDR3 protein. The sample includes approximately 800,000 distinct CDR3 sequences, around 45% of them seen just once. Sequenced: blood. These receptors all come from a man older than 75 in good health. CDR3s include the opening cysteine and the closing phenylalanine or tryptophan. A D gene is named only where the DNA matches it firmly. Size values are once, few and many counts, or a class for expanded clones, and some rows have none.

-	TRBV7-8	TRBJ2-5	-	TGTGCCAGCAGCAAACTACAGGAGACCCAGTACTTC	CASSKLQETQYF
few	TRBV18	TRBJ1-6	-	TGTGCCAGCTCACCAGGGATAGACAGCGAGAATTCACCCCTCCACTTT	CASSPGIDSENSPLHF
-	TRBV27	TRBJ2-1	-	TGTGCCAGCATGGGACCCGGGGCCGCCTACAATGAGCAGTTCTTC	CASMGPGAAYNEQFF
many	TRBV20-1	TRBJ2-1	-	TGCAGTGCTAGAGATCCAGCAGGGCCTCCATACAATGAGCAGTTCTTC	CSARDPAGPPYNEQFF
-	TRBV3-1	TRBJ2-3	TRBD2	TGTGCCAGCAGCCATGCTAGCGGGAGCACCGCAGATACGCAGTATTTT	CASSHASGSTADTQYF
-	TRBV6-6	TRBJ2-7	TRBD1	TGTGCCAGCAGGGGCCGGGACAGAGACTACGAGCAGTACTTC	CASRGRDRDYEQYF
-	TRBV12-3/TRBV12-4	TRBJ1-1	TRBD1	TGTGCCAGCGATCGGGACAGGGGATTGAGTGAAGCTTTCTTT	CASDRDRGLSEAFF
-	TRBV5-1	TRBJ2-2	-	TGCGCCAGCAGCTGGAAAGTCCCAGACACCGGGGAGCTGTTTTTT	CASSWKVPDTGELFF
few	TRBV6-2/TRBV6-3	TRBJ2-7	TRBD2	TGTGCCAGCAGTTCCCTGACTAGCGGGAGCGCCTATGGGAGTGAGCAGTACTTC	CASSSLTSGSAYGSEQYF
-	TRBV29-1	TRBJ2-1	-	TGCAGCGTGGCCGCAAGTCCCGCTGAGCAGTTCTTC	CSVAASPAEQFF
-	TRBV4-3	TRBJ2-1	-	TGCGCCAGCAGCCAAGGGACTATCGGAGATGGGGTCGATGAGCAGTTCTTC	CASSQGTIGDGVDEQFF
few	TRBV7-2	TRBJ2-7	TRBD1	TGTGCCAGCAGCCGAAGGGACAGAGTAGCGAGCGAGCAGTACTTC	CASSRRDRVASEQYF
-	TRBV24-1	TRBJ2-5	TRBD1	TGTGCCACCAGTGATGGGACAGGGGGACGAGGGACCCAGTACTTC	CATSDGTGGRGTQYF
many	TRBV7-9	TRBJ1-2	-	TGTGCCAGCAGCTTAGGAAGGGATGGTGGCTACACCTTC	CASSLGRDGGYTF